Shown below are 6 T cell receptor beta chains from a single sample sequenced in a study of T cells in Graves' hyperthyroidism and ophthalmopathy. The TCR beta CDR3 regions underwent amplification using RNA transcripts as the source. During a first-round RT-PCR of the TCR CDR3, the HTBI primer set was used. TCRdb itself ran the multiplex PCR reads through MiXCR, one entry per CDR3 protein. The repertoire consists of around 580,000 distinct CDR3 sequences, with 16% occurring once and the leading ten covering about 20%. Sequenced sample: blood. Every receptor here comes from a woman aged 18-30 years with Graves' hyperthyroidism.

Only a few counts were recorded for this clonotype. This rearrangement joins TRBV29-1 to TRBJ2-2; D is undetermined. Trimming shortened V by 6 bases and J by 5 bases, and 19 bases separated the two germline ends. The CDR3 totals 15 residues. Germline V gene data show CDR1 as SQVTM and CDR2 as ANQGSEA. CDR3 loop: CSVSGPDSATGELFF. DNA for the CDR3: TGCAGCGTCAGTGGGCCTGACTCGGCTACCGGGGAGCTGTTTTTT.

In its sample, this clonotype was seen a few times. This chain links TRBV11-2 with TRBJ2-5; D is perhaps TRBD2 (6 bases). The CDR3 sequence is 15 residues long. Looked up from germline, CDR1 is SGHAT and CDR2 is FQNNGV. V was cut by 2 bases and J by 12 bases, with 22 bases left in between. The DNA of the CDR3 is TGTGCCAGCAGCTTATTTCCGGGACTGGGCTGTCGGGAGTACTTC. Protein: CASSLFPGLGCREYF.

V and J are TRBV5-1 and TRBJ1-4; no reliable D call. CDR1 and CDR2 from the germline V gene are SGHRS and YFSETQ. Trimming cost V 0 bases and J 0 bases, with 9 bases left between them. This CDR3 is built from 16 residues. The CDR3 DNA reads TGCGCCAGCAGCTTGGGGGGTTGGGCAACTAATGAAAAACTGTTTTTT. It codes for CASSLGGWATNEKLFF.

The sample holds a few counts of this clonotype. The V and J genes are TRBV15 and TRBJ2-7, with 11 bases fitting TRBD1. This CDR3 region has 15 residues. The V gene's germline CDR1 is LNHNV and CDR2 YYDKDF (reference sequence). V trimming: 3 bases; J trimming: 6 bases; junction bases outside the gene matches: 7. As DNA, the CDR3 is TGTGCCACCAGCAGGGCCGGGACAGGGGGGCGCGAGCAGTACTTC. Its protein is CATSRAGTGGREQYF.

As for this clonotype: A much larger clone differs from this one at a single base, so this may be a read error. The chain has TRBV12-3 or TRBV12-4 and TRBJ2-1, with D unresolved. The CDR3 totals 16 residues. Trimming shortened V by 2 bases and J by 12 bases, and 23 bases separated the two germline ends. CDR3 in amino acids: CASSLTHDRAWHGQFF. CDR3 bases: TGTGCCAGCAGTTTAACGCATGATAGAGCCTGGCATGGGCAGTTCTTC.

The chain carries TRBV4-1 and TRBJ1-5; D is undetermined. Germline loops: CDR1 MGHRA, CDR2 YSYEKL. The CDR3 consists of 14 residues. V dropped 1 base and J dropped 7 bases, with 11 bases sitting between them. In DNA, the CDR3 is TGCGCCAGCAGCCAAGCCCTCAGAGGCCAGCCCCAGCATTTT. This gives the protein CASSQALRGQPQHF.